A selection of T cell receptor beta chains follows, all from one sample in a study of blood T cell repertoires in COVID-19. TCRdb's copy holds only in-frame clones and misses some; the assay was immunoSEQ multiplex PCR. The sample yields about 280,000 clones, approximately 83% seen once. Sequenced: peripheral blood. These receptors came from a woman between 50 and 59 years old who had recovered from COVID-19. The CDR3 runs from the conserved cysteine through the conserved F or W. The D gene is left open where the match is weak. Not all rows give a size; the values are once, few, many and, for expanded clones, a class.

j_call d_call v_call clone_size cdr3_aa cdr3_nt
TRBJ2-3 TRBD2 TRBV3-1/TRBV3-2 NA CASTVGLAGRDTQYF TGTGCCAGCACCGTCGGGCTAGCGGGGAGAGATACGCAGTATTTT
TRBJ2-5 TRBD2 TRBV7-2 NA CASSPRTSGSGQETQYF TGTGCCAGCAGCCCAAGAACTAGCGGGAGCGGCCAAGAGACCCAGTACTTC
TRBJ1-5 NA TRBV7-2 NA CASSQAGANQPQHF TGTGCCAGCAGTCAAGCGGGGGCCAATCAGCCCCAGCATTTT
TRBJ2-5 TRBD2 TRBV7-2 NA CASSLGGPSGAETQYF TGTGCCAGCAGCTTAGGGGGTCCTAGCGGGGCCGAGACCCAGTACTTC
TRBJ1-4 NA TRBV7-2 NA CASSSGRGDEKLFF TGTGCCAGCAGCTCCGGGAGGGGAGATGAAAAACTGTTTTTT
TRBJ2-7 NA TRBV28 few CASRSSGTYEQYF TGTGCCAGCCGGTCGTCGGGAACCTACGAGCAGTACTTC
TRBJ2-4 TRBD2 TRBV27 NA CASSSPGLAGEGAKNIQYF TGTGCCAGCAGTTCCCCGGGACTAGCGGGAGAGGGGGCCAAAAACATTCAGTACTTC
TRBJ2-3 TRBD1 TRBV5-1 NA CASSPRQGWSEPTDTQYF TGCGCCAGCAGCCCAAGACAGGGGTGGTCCGAACCCACAGATACGCAGTATTTT
TRBJ2-1 NA TRBV29-1 NA CSVGATYNEQFF TGCAGCGTTGGGGCCACCTACAATGAGCAGTTCTTC
TRBJ2-7 NA TRBV5-1 NA CASSPGGALTYEQYF TGCGCCAGCAGCCCTGGGGGGGCCCTAACCTACGAGCAGTACTTC
TRBJ1-5 TRBD1 TRBV25-1 NA CASSGRGDGQPQHF TGTGCCAGCAGTGGCAGGGGGGACGGTCAGCCCCAGCATTTT